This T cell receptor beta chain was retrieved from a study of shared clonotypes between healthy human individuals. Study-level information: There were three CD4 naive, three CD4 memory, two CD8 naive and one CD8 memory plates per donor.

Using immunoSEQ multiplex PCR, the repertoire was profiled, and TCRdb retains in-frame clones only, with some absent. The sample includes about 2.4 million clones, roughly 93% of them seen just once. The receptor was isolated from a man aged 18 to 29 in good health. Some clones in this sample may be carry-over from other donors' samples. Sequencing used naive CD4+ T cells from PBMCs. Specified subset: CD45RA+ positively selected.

This CDR3 reads CASSLSSGRGYNEQFF. The DNA for the CDR3 is TGTGCCAGCAGTTTATCTAGCGGGAGGGGGTACAATGAGCAGTTCTTC. V and J are TRBV28 and TRBJ2-1; 12 nucleotides align to TRBD2. V gave up 1 base and J gave up 4 bases; unmatched junction bases: 2. CDR1 and CDR2 from the germline V gene are MDHEN and SYDVKM. CDR3 length: 16 amino acids.